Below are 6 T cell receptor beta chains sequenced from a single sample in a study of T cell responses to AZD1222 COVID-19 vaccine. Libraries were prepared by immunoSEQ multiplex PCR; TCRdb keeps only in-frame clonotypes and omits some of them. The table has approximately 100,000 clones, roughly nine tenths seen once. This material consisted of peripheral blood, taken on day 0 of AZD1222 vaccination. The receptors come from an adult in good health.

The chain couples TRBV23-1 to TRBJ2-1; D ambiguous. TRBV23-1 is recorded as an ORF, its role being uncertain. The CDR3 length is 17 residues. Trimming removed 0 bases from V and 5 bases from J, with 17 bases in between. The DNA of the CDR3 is TGCGCCAGCAGTCAATCAGGATCGGATGGCTTAAACAATGAGCAGTTCTTC. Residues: CASSQSGSDGLNNEQFF.

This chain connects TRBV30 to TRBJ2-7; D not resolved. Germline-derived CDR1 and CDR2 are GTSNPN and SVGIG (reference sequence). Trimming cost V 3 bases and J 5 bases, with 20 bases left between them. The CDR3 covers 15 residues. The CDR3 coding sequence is TGTGCCTGGAGAACCCCTCCGGCTCCCTGGGACGAGCAGTACTTC. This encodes CAWRTPPAPWDEQYF.

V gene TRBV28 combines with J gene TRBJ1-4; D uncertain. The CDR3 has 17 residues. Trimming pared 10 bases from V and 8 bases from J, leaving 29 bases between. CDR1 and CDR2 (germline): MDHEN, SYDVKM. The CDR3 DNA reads TGTGCCATAAACCAGCAAGGTTTAGGGCAGGTCGGAGAAAAACTGTTTTTT. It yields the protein CAINQQGLGQVGEKLFF.

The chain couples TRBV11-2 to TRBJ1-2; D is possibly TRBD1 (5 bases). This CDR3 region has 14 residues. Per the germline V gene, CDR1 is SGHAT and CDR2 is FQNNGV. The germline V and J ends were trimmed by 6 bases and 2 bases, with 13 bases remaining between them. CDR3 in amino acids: CASRPLAGNYGYTF. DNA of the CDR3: TGTGCCAGCAGACCATTGGCAGGGAACTATGGCTACACCTTC.

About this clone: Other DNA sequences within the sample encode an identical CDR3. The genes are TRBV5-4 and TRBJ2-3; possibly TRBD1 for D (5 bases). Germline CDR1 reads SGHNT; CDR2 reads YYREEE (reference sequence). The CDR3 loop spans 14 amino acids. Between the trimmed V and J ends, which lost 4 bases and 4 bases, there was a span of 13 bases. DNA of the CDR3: TGTGCCAGCAGCCTAGACAGATCGTCAGATACGCAGTATTTT. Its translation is CASSLDRSSDTQYF.

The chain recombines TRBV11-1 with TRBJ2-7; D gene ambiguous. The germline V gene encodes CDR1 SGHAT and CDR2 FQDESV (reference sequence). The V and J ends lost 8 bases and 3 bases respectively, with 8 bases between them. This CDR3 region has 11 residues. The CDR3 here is CASGIRYEQYF. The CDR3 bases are TGTGCCAGCGGGATCCGCTACGAGCAGTACTTC.